This entry lists 13 T cell receptor beta chains sequenced from one sample in a study of T-cell reconstitution after alpha-beta-depleted transplantation in children. TCRbeta library construction was performed incorporating unique molecular identifiers. TCRdb recomputed calls from the PCR reads with MiXCR, one row per CDR3 protein. The sample holds 440,000 or so distinct CDR3 sequences, 43% seen once. The sample consisted of PBMCs, taken before TCRalphabeta/CD19-depleted stem cell transplant. Receptors were obtained from a girl aged 2-10 years with aplastic anemia, due to receive a stem cell transplant.

This clonotype was seen a few times. The rearrangement links TRBV6-5 to TRBJ2-7; 8 bases map to TRBD1. Germline values: CDR1 MNHEY, CDR2 SVGAGI. Trimming cost V 6 bases and J 4 bases; bases outside gene matches: 8. The CDR3 totals 14 residues. CDR3 DNA sequence: TGTGCCAGCAGAAACCCCGGACAGGGATACGAGCAGTACTTC. Translation: CASRNPGQGYEQYF.

The J gene is TRBJ2-5, the V gene TRBV20-1; 13 nucleotides agree with TRBD2. Trimming at V came to 6 bases and at J to 1 base, leaving 5 bases not matched to a gene. CDR3 length equals 15 residues. Germline values: CDR1 DFQATT, CDR2 SNEGSKA (reference sequence). For the CDR3, the DNA is TGCAGTGCCATTACTAGCGGGGGGGTCCAAGAGACCCAGTACTTC. It codes for CSAITSGGVQETQYF.

The chain employs TRBV20-1 and TRBJ2-1, with D maybe TRBD1 (6 bases). The length of the CDR3 is 16 residues. V was clipped by 5 bases and J by 6 bases, with 23 bases between them. The V gene's germline CDR1 is DFQATT and CDR2 SNEGSKA (reference sequence). The CDR3 DNA reads TGCAGTGCTGGGTCCGGGACCCAGGGGTCTCCCAATGAGCAGTTCTTC. It encodes CSAGSGTQGSPNEQFF.

This clonotype showed up many times. The chain joins TRBV2 to TRBJ2-3; the match to TRBD2 covers 9 bases. V shed 6 bases and J 2 bases; nucleotides not matched to a gene: 6. Germline assignment: CDR1 SNHLY and CDR2 FYNNEI. This CDR3 region has 15 residues. The CDR3 is CASSQTSGDTDTQYF. CDR3 nucleotide sequence: TGTGCCAGCAGCCAGACTAGCGGAGACACAGATACGCAGTATTTT. The whole variable domain, filled in from reference TRBV2 and TRBJ2-3, reads EPEVTQTPSHQVTQMGQEVILRCVPISNHLYFYWYRQILGQKVEFLVSFYNNEISEKSEIFDDQFSVERPDGSNFTLKIRSTKLEDSAMYFCASSQTSGDTDTQYFGPGTRLTVL.

This clonotype was observed a handful of times. In DNA form, the CDR3 reads TGCGCCAGCAGGGGGCTAGCGGGAGGATGGGAGCAGTTCTTC. Amino acids: CASRGLAGGWEQFF. The chain couples TRBV5-1 to TRBJ2-1; TRBD2 matches 11 bases. Germline CDR1 is SGHRS and CDR2 is YFSETQ. After removal of 5 bases from V and 10 bases from J, the junction contained 8 bases not matched to a gene. The CDR3 is 14 residues long. Full variable domain (outside the CDR3, taken from reference TRBV5-1 and TRBJ2-1): KAGVTQTPRYLIKTRGQQVTLSCSPISGHRSVSWYQQTPGQGLQFLFEYFSETQRNKGNFPGRFSGRQFSNSRSEMNVSTLELGDSALYLCASRGLAGGWEQFFGPGTRLTVL.

J is TRBJ1-4 and V is TRBV7-2, with 8 nucleotides matching TRBD1. V gave up 5 bases and J gave up 5 bases; unmatched junction bases: 4. In germline, CDR1 is SGHTA, CDR2 FQGNSA. This CDR3 region has 14 residues. Written as DNA, the CDR3 is TGTGCCAGCAGCCCCCGGACAGGGAATGAAAAACTGTTTTTT. Its translation is CASSPRTGNEKLFF.

This clonotype was seen ten or more times. This chain uses TRBV12-5 with TRBJ2-1; D not resolved. Trimming shortened V by 1 base and J by 0 bases, and 7 bases separated the two germline ends. CDR1 and CDR2 (germline): LGHNT, FRNRAP. The CDR3 loop spans 15 amino acids. CDR3 sequence: CASGLGTVSYNEQFF. In nucleotides, the CDR3 is TGTGCTAGTGGTTTGGGGACGGTCTCCTACAATGAGCAGTTCTTC.

The gene calls are TRBV12-1 and TRBJ1-5; the tabulated D call, TRBD1, remains unverified against the DNA. TRBV12-1 is shown as a pseudogene. The CDR3 loop spans 14 amino acids. DNA for the CDR3: TGTGCCAGCAGCTTTAAAAGGGGTAATCAGCCCCAGCATTTT. It translates to CASSFKRGNQPQHF.

In its sample, this clonotype was seen a few times. The rearrangement uses TRBV11-2 and TRBJ2-1; D gene ambiguous. Germline V CDR1 and CDR2: SGHAT, FQNNGV. The CDR3 contains 15 residues. The V end lost 3 bases, the J end lost 5 bases, and 14 bases lay between the germline ends. The CDR3 is CASSFDPTPNNEQFF. CDR3 nucleotide sequence: TGTGCCAGCAGCTTCGACCCGACTCCCAACAATGAGCAGTTCTTC.

This clonotype was seen a few times. The chain has TRBV7-6 and TRBJ2-2; possibly TRBD1 for D (6 bases). Germline V CDR1 and CDR2: SGHVS, FNYEAQ. The CDR3 is made up of 15 amino acids. Trimming removed 1 base at V and 3 bases at J, with 9 bases between. The CDR3 DNA reads TGTGCCAGCAGCTTAGGGGGGCTGGACACCGGGGAGCTGTTTTTT. Encoded protein: CASSLGGLDTGELFF.

The chain carries TRBV9 and TRBJ2-1, with a tentative D call TRBD2 (7 bases). This CDR3 region has 15 residues. Trimming left V 0 bases short and J 5 bases short, with 12 bases between. Germline CDR1 and CDR2: SGDLS and YYNGEE. The chain's CDR3 is CASSVAGGQDNEQFF. The CDR3 coding sequence is TGTGCCAGCAGCGTAGCCGGGGGGCAGGACAATGAGCAGTTCTTC.

The gene calls are TRBV12-3 or TRBV12-4 and TRBJ2-7; the match to TRBD1 covers 9 bases. V dropped 4 bases and J dropped 7; count of bases not matched to a gene: 2. The length of the CDR3 is 12 residues. This chain's CDR3 is CASSYRGLEQYF. CDR3 DNA sequence: TGTGCCAGCAGTTACAGGGGGCTTGAGCAGTACTTC.

The chain carries TRBV18 and TRBJ1-2; the D gene is possibly TRBD1 (5 bases). CDR1 KGHSH and CDR2 LQKENI come from the germline V gene. The V end lost 5 bases, the J end lost 2 bases, and 12 bases lay between the germline ends. The CDR3 sequence is 14 residues long. The CDR3 sequence: CASSTIWGNYGYTF. The CDR3 DNA follows: TGTGCCAGCTCAACCATTTGGGGGAACTATGGCTACACCTTC.